Below, 8 T cell receptor beta chains from the same sample are listed, as sequenced in a study of response to subunit inactivated influenza vaccine. One entry per CDR3 protein results from TCRdb running MiXCR on the RT-PCR reads. The sample lists about 650,000 distinct CDR3 sequences, around 13% seen once, with around 7.6% in the top ten. The sample was PBMCs from blood, taken 14 to 15 days before vaccination. These receptors were taken from a man over 45 who received an inactivated influenza vaccine.

The gene calls are TRBV30 and TRBJ2-1, with 10 bases lining up with TRBD2. Germline V CDR1 and CDR2: GTSNPN, SVGIG (reference sequence). The CDR3 is made up of 13 amino acids. The V and J ends lost 2 bases and 11 bases, in that order; junction bases with no gene match: 6. CDR3 region: CAWSILAGAQQFF. The DNA of the CDR3 is TGTGCCTGGAGTATCCTAGCGGGGGCCCAGCAGTTCTTC.

The sample holds one count of this clonotype. Relative to the germline gene, one junction end is altered; a read error may explain this. The CDR3 DNA follows: TGCGGTGCCCGCCGCGGACTAGCGGGGGGTTGGCTGTTTTTT. Its translation: CGARRGLAGGWLFF. V gene TRBV20-1 combines with J gene TRBJ2-2; 14 bases line up with TRBD2. Germline CDR1 DFQATT, CDR2 SNEGSKA (reference sequence). This CDR3 is 14 amino acids long.

This clonotype was seen more than once but under ten times. The chain joins TRBV6-5 to TRBJ1-3, with D hard to call. This CDR3 has 16 amino acids. Germline loops: CDR1 MNHEY, CDR2 SVGAGI. V was pared by 2 bases and J by 2 bases, with 13 bases between. Here the CDR3 DNA reads TGTGCCAGCAGTTACACCCGGGTGGAGACTGGAAACACCATATATTTT. This sequence encodes CASSYTRVETGNTIYF.

This clonotype was detected a few times. V usage is TRBV15 and J usage is TRBJ1-5; D unclear. The germline gives CDR1 LNHNV, CDR2 YYDKDF (reference sequence). V lost 1 base, J lost 0 bases, and 10 bases lay in between. This CDR3 has 16 residues. The chain's CDR3 is CATSRVRALSNQPQHF. The CDR3 nucleotides are TGTGCCACCAGCAGAGTGAGGGCTCTTAGCAATCAGCCCCAGCATTTT.

Comment on this clonotype: A junction boundary mismatches the germline segment, possibly from a read error. V usage is TRBV20-1 and J usage is TRBJ2-7, with TRBD2 matching over 8 bases. Germline V gene sequence: CDR1 DFQATT, CDR2 SNEGSKA (reference sequence). The CDR3 runs to 15 residues. The CDR3 reads CSARPGGGFSSEQYF. CDR3 DNA sequence: TGCAGTGCTAGGCCGGGGGGGGGGTTCTCCTCCGAGCAGTACTTC.

CDR3 in amino acids: CASSHPGKGPVESSYNEQFF. In DNA, the CDR3 is TGTGCCAGCAGCCACCCCGGCAAGGGACCGGTCGAAAGCTCCTACAATGAGCAGTTCTTC. The chain combines TRBV12-3 or TRBV12-4 with TRBJ2-1; either TRBD1 or TRBD2 may supply D (5 bases each). The CDR3 length is 20 residues. V was pared by 6 bases and J by 0 bases, with 27 bases between.

This clonotype was seen only a few times. The rearrangement joins TRBV5-6 to TRBJ1-3; D remains unclear. This CDR3 region has 15 residues. The V end was cut by 1 base, the J end by 0 bases, with 8 bases between. Germline CDR1 SGHDT, CDR2 YYEEEE. CDR3 nucleotide sequence: TGTGCCAGCAGCTTGAATGGGGTCTCTGGAAACACCATATATTTT. This translates into CASSLNGVSGNTIYF.

The rearrangement joins TRBV20-1 to TRBJ2-3; 8 bases map to TRBD2. V shed 3 bases, J shed 0 bases, and the junction held 11 bases outside the gene matches. The CDR3 consists of 17 residues. Germline V gene data show CDR1 as DFQATT and CDR2 as SNEGSKA (reference sequence). In DNA form, the CDR3 reads TGCAGTGCTAGCGGGGGGGGTTTTGCTTCTAGCACAGATACGCAGTATTTT. Translation gives CSASGGGFASSTDTQYF.